This T cell receptor beta chain derives from a study of graft-versus-host responses after intestinal transplantation. Background on the study: Every recipient underwent anti-thymocyte globulin induction, then tacrolimus and steroids for 3 to 4 years. Study conclusions and caveats: The marrow of recipients harbored GvH clones, and ileum or blood showed some of them first.

In germline, CDR1 is SGDLS, CDR2 YYNGEE. Trimming stripped 0 bases from V and 0 bases from J, with 4 bases between. The CDR3 is made up of 13 amino acids. Only one count was recorded for this clone. No antigen is known for it. Here immunoSEQ multiplex PCR was the method, and the copy in TCRdb shows in-frame clones only, minus some. Found here are fewer than 130,000 clones, 93% of them singletons; the top ten hold roughly 0.5%. The V gene is TRBV9, the J gene TRBJ2-7, with D unclear. The sequencing used unstimulated CD8+ T cells sorted from spleen or lymph node cells, collected before intestinal transplant. The clonotype originates from a human donor who received an intestinal transplant. CDR3 nucleotide sequence: TGTGCCAGCAGCGTAGGCAGCTCCTACGAGCAGTACTTC. It is translated as CASSVGSSYEQYF.